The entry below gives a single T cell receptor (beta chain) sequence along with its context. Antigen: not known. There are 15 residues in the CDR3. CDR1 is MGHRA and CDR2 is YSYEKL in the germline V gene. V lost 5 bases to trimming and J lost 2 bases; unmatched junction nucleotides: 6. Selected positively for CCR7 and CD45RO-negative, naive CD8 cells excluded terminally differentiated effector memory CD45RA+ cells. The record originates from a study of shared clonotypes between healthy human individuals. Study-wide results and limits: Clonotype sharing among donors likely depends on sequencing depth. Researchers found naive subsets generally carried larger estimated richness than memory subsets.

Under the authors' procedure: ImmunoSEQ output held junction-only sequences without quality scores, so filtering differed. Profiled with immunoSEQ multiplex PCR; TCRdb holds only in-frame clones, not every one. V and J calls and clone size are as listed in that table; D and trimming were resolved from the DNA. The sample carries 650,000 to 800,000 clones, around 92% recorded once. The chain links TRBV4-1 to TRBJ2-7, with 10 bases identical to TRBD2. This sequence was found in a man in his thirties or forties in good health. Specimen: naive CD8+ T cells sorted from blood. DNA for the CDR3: TGCGCCAGCAGCTTTCGGACTAGCGGAACCTACGAGCAGTACTTC. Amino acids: CASSFRTSGTYEQYF.